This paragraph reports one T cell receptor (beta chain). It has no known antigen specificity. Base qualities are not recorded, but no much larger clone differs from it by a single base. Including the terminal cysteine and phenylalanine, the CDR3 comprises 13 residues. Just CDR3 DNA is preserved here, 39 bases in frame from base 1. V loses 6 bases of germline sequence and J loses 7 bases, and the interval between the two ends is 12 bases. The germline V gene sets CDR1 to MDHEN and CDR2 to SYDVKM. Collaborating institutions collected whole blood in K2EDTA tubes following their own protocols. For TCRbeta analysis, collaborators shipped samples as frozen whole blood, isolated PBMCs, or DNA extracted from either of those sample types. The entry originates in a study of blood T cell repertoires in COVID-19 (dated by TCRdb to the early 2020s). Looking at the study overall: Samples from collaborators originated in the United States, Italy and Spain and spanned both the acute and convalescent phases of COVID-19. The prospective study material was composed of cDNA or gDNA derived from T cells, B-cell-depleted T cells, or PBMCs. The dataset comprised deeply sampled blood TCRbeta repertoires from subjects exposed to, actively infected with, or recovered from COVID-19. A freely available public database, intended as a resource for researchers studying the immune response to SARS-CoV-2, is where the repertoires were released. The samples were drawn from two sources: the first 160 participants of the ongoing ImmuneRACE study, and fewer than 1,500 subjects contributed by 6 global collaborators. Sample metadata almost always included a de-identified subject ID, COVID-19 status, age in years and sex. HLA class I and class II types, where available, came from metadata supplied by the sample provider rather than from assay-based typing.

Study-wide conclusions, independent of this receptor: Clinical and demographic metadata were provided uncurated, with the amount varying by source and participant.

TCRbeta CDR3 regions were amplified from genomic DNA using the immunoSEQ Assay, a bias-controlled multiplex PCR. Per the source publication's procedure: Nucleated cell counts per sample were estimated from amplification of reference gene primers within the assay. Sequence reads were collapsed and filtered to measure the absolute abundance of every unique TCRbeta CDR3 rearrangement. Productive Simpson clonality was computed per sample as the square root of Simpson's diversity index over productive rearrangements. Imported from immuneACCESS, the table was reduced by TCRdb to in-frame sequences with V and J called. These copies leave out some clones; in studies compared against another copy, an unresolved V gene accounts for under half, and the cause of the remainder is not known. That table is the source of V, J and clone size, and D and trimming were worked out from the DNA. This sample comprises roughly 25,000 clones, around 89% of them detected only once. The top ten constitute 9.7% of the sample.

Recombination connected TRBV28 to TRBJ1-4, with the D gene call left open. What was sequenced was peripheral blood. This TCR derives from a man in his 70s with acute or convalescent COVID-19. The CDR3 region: CASSRPPIEKLFF. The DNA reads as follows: TGTGCCAGCAGCAGGCCTCCAATTGAAAAACTGTTTTTT. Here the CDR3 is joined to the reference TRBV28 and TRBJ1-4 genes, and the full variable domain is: DVKVTQSSRYLVKRTGEKVFLECVQDMDHENMFWYRQDPGLGLRLIYFSYDVKMKEKGDIPEGYSVSREKKERFSLILESASTNQTSMYLCASSRPPIEKLFFGSGTQLSVL.